This T cell receptor beta chain was documented in a study of OX40 agonist ivuxolimab in advanced cancers. In the study overall: Ivuxolimab was an agonistic, fully human IgG2 monoclonal antibody directed against OX40 (CD134), a costimulatory receptor. The point of sequencing TCRbeta in the periphery was to test whether ivuxolimab changed TCR sequence diversity and drove clonal T-cell expansion. Partial responses were achieved by three dose-escalation patients, of whom one had hepatocellular carcinoma and two had cutaneous melanoma. Intravenous ivuxolimab was administered to patients every 2 weeks at six dose levels: 0.01, 0.1, 0.3, 1.5, 3 and 10 mg/kg. Of the roughly 52 patients in dose escalation, 19 had hepatocellular carcinoma, some 15 had melanoma, 9 had renal cell carcinoma and 9 had head and neck cancer. Patients were allowed to have had prior anti-PD-1, anti-PD-L1 or anti-CTLA-4 therapy, and approximately 40% of the dose-escalation patients had been treated with checkpoint inhibitors. The paper reports the monotherapy dose-escalation portion (N of about 52 patients) of the phase I ivuxolimab trial. The dose-escalation cohort was around 83% male with a mean age of roughly 62 years, ranging from about 23 to 85.

V trim: 7 bases; J trim: 0 bases; unmatched bases: 5. The CDR3 goes from the cysteine to the phenylalanine over 15 residues. Here the CDR3 DNA is all that survives: 45 bases in frame from base 1. According to the germline V gene, CDR1 reads ENHRY and CDR2 reads SYGVKD. On this clone itself: Its binding antigen is unknown. It has no much larger one-base neighbor in the sample; base qualities were not kept.

Patients with autoimmune disease history or receiving systemic immunosuppression were excluded from the trial. Peripheral blood for TCR sequencing was collected from all dose cohorts at baseline, on cycle 4 day 1, and on cycle 7 day 1. Samples came from an open-label, multicenter, first-in-human phase I dose-escalation trial of ivuxolimab. Adults with locally advanced or metastatic melanoma, renal cell carcinoma, hepatocellular carcinoma or head and neck squamous cell carcinoma were enrolled in the trial. Before TCR sequencing, CD4+ T cells and CD8+ T cells from peripheral blood were sorted into separate populations. Findings and caveats that apply to the study as a whole: At doses of 0.1 to 3.0 mg/kg, clonal expansion of both CD4+ and CD8+ blood T cells was observed from baseline to week 6. Partial responders in the 0.1-3.0 mg/kg groups had among the lowest normalized peripheral clonal expansion, especially among CD8+ T cells. Low levels of normalized T-cell clonal expansion were also seen in some nonresponding patients. After ivuxolimab, CD8+ T cells had more expanded clones than CD4+ T cells on average. Antigen specificity was not determined for the clonally expanded peripheral T cells.

To sequence the TCRbeta CDR3 region, genomic DNA was isolated from the sorted cells. TCRbeta CDR3 regions were sequenced using the immunoSEQ Assay. This is the immuneACCESS table as TCRdb keeps it, with only in-frame sequences that have V and J called. A part of the clones is gone; compared with another copy, unresolved V genes explain less than half, and the rest is unexplained. Present in this sample are approximately 30,000 clones, about four fifths of which were seen just once. About 1.3% of the sample belongs to the ten largest clones. The V gene is TRBV10-3 and the J gene is TRBJ1-3, with 8 bases aligning to TRBD1. This TCR derives from an adult with an advanced solid tumor such as melanoma, head and neck, liver or kidney cancer. The specimen was CD4+ or CD8+ T cells sorted from blood, collected in a trial of the OX40 agonist ivuxolimab. The DNA is as follows: TGTGCCATCAAGGACAGGGAAGGCTCTGGAAACACCATATATTTT. This sequence encodes CAIKDREGSGNTIYF.